Below are 4 T cell receptor beta chains sequenced from a single sample in a study of T-cell reconstitution after alpha-beta-depleted transplantation in children. Preparation of the TCRbeta library used unique molecular identifiers. MiXCR, run by TCRdb on the PCR reads, gives a single entry per CDR3 protein. The table includes 7,000 to 9,500 distinct CDR3 sequences, 25% to 35% detected once. This specimen consisted of peripheral blood, obtained 60 days after TCRalphabeta/CD19-depleted stem cell transplant. The receptors were gathered from a boy younger than two who had a stem cell transplant for SCID, so the T cells may come from the graft donor.

The genes are TRBV7-9 and TRBJ2-5; 12 positions match TRBD1. The V gene end was trimmed by 0 bases and the J gene end by 5 bases; junction bases not matched to a gene: 7. CDR1 SEHNR and CDR2 FQNEAQ come from the germline V gene (reference sequence). The CDR3 runs 17 residues. The CDR3 coding sequence is TGTGCCAGCAGCTTAGCGACGGGACAGGGGGCTCGGGAGACCCAGTACTTC. This sequence encodes CASSLATGQGARETQYF.

This clonotype is labeled as medium-sized. This chain links TRBV7-9 with TRBJ1-1; no definite D call. CDR3 size: 17 residues. From germline, CDR1 is SEHNR and CDR2 FQNEAQ (reference sequence). Trimming left V 1 base short and J 6 bases short, with 21 bases between. Here the CDR3 reads CASSLVGDKWQKAEAFF. The CDR3 DNA is TGTGCCAGCAGCTTAGTAGGAGACAAGTGGCAGAAGGCTGAAGCTTTCTTT.

This clonotype was picked up many times. The gene calls are TRBV6-9 and TRBJ1-2, with D hard to call. CDR1 MNHGY and CDR2 SVAAGI come from the germline V gene. The CDR3 length is 12 residues. V was clipped by 4 bases and J by 0 bases, with 3 bases between them. The CDR3 is CASSFPNYGYTF. In DNA, the CDR3 is TGTGCCAGCAGTTTCCCTAACTATGGCTACACCTTC.

This clonotype is labeled medium-sized. V gene TRBV7-7 combines with J gene TRBJ2-7; the match to TRBD1 covers 9 bases. The V segment lost 5 bases and the J segment 5 bases; nucleotides outside the gene matches: 10. This CDR3 has 15 amino acids. In germline, CDR1 is SSHAT, CDR2 FNYEAQ (reference sequence). The CDR3 reads CASSAKGDREDEQYF. The DNA for the CDR3 is TGTGCCAGCAGCGCTAAGGGGGACAGGGAGGACGAGCAGTACTTC.